Listed here are 22 T cell receptor beta chains from one sample, sequenced in a study of OX40 agonist ivuxolimab in advanced cancers. Data came from immunoSEQ multiplex PCR; TCRdb stores just in-frame clones and leaves some out. The sample yields tens of thousands of clones, 84% seen once. The source material was CD4+ or CD8+ T cells sorted from blood, sampled in a trial of the OX40 agonist ivuxolimab. The receptors come from an adult with an advanced solid tumor such as melanoma, head and neck, liver or kidney cancer.

This clone was observed a few times. The V and J genes are TRBV29-1 and TRBJ2-7; D is possibly TRBD1 (5 bases). V lost 7 bases, J lost 7 bases, and 14 bases lay in between. From germline, CDR1 is SQVTM and CDR2 ANQGSEA. The CDR3 loop spans 11 amino acids. CDR3 loop: CSAMDTLEQYF. As DNA, the CDR3 is TGCAGCGCCATGGACACCTTGGAGCAGTACTTC.

V is TRBV6-1 and J is TRBJ1-1; D is perhaps TRBD1 (5 bases). There are 13 residues in the CDR3. The ends were cut back, 8 bases at V and 1 base at J, with 11 bases in the middle. CDR1 and CDR2 (germline): MNHNS, SASEGT. The CDR3 loop is CASRQSPNTEAFF. Here the CDR3 DNA reads TGTGCCAGCCGACAGTCCCCGAACACTGAAGCTTTCTTT.

V and J are TRBV7-2 and TRBJ1-3; TRBD1 matches at 8 bases. The CDR3 is made up of 11 amino acids. The germline CDR1 and CDR2 sequences are SGHTA and FQGNSA. Unmatched junction bases numbered 5, after V lost 5 bases and J lost 14 bases. The CDR3 spells CASSKDRDLYF. CDR3 sequence (DNA): TGTGCCAGCAGCAAGGACAGGGACCTATATTTT.

V gene TRBV30 combines with J gene TRBJ2-1, with 9 bases aligning to TRBD1. Trimming at V came to 5 bases and at J to 8 bases, leaving 10 bases not matched to a gene. Germline V gene data show CDR1 as GTSNPN and CDR2 as SVGIG (reference sequence). The CDR3 spans 14 residues. The CDR3 region has the DNA TGTGCCTGGGGCCCGGGACAGGGTCAAGATGAGCAGTTCTTC. Translation: CAWGPGQGQDEQFF.

The chain has TRBV7-2 and TRBJ1-1, with D tentatively TRBD1 (6 bases). There are 13 residues in the CDR3. Germline V gives CDR1 SGHTA, CDR2 FQGNSA. Trimming shortened V by 5 bases and J by 5 bases, and 12 bases separated the two germline ends. CDR3 coding DNA: TGTGCCAGCAGCCGAGGCAGGGGTACTGAAGCTTTCTTT. Translating gives CASSRGRGTEAFF.

The sample holds a few counts of this clone. The chain combines TRBV7-9 with TRBJ2-1, with 7 bases fitting TRBD1. Trimming at V came to 3 bases and at J to 2 bases, leaving 1 base not matched to a gene. The CDR3 totals 14 residues. From germline, CDR1 is SEHNR and CDR2 FQNEAQ (reference sequence). CDR3 nucleotide sequence: TGTGCCAGCAGCTTGGGGACAGCCTACAATGAGCAGTTCTTC. It translates to CASSLGTAYNEQFF.

The genes are TRBV9 and TRBJ2-1; D is unclear. CDR1 and CDR2 from the germline V gene are SGDLS and YYNGEE. The CDR3 covers 13 residues. Trimming cost V 0 bases and J 1 base, with 2 bases left between them. The DNA for the CDR3 is TGTGCCAGCAGCGTAGATTCCTACAATGAGCAGTTCTTC. Translating gives CASSVDSYNEQFF.

The rearrangement links TRBV4-3 to TRBJ2-7; maybe TRBD2 (5 bases). CDR3 size: 14 residues. V was trimmed by 6 bases and J by 2 bases, leaving 14 bases between them. Per germline, CDR1 LGHNA and CDR2 YSLEER. CDR3 sequence: CASSPGVKAYEQYF. DNA of the CDR3: TGCGCCAGCAGTCCCGGGGTGAAAGCCTACGAGCAGTACTTC.

Worth noting for this clone: A junction boundary mismatches the germline segment, possibly from a read error. V gene TRBV19 combines with J gene TRBJ1-1; D gene uncertain. Germline CDR1 is LNHDA and CDR2 is SQIVND (reference sequence). The CDR3 spans 12 residues. The CDR3 is CASSSGLAAIYF. In nucleotides, the CDR3 is TGTGCCAGTAGTTCTGGTCTCGCAGCCATTTACTTT.

V and J are TRBV5-6 and TRBJ2-3; TRBD1 matches at 9 bases. Germline trimming cut 3 bases from V and 4 bases from J; bases unmatched to any gene: 0. Germline CDR1 is SGHDT and CDR2 is YYEEEE. This CDR3 has 13 residues. Here the CDR3 reads CASSWTGADTQYF. The CDR3 nucleotides read TGTGCCAGCAGCTGGACAGGGGCAGATACGCAGTATTTT.

The chain links TRBV29-1 to TRBJ2-1, with D uncertain. The V end lost 4 bases, the J end lost 7 bases, and 5 bases lay between the germline ends. The CDR3 has 10 residues. CDR1 is SQVTM, CDR2 ANQGSEA, per germline. The CDR3 region has the DNA TGCAGCGTTGGCCAGAATGAGCAGTTCTTC. Translating gives CSVGQNEQFF.

This sequence joins TRBV30 and TRBJ2-7; maybe TRBD1 (5 bases). The CDR3 runs 12 residues. The germline CDR1 and CDR2 sequences are GTSNPN and SVGIG (reference sequence). Trimming stripped 2 bases from V and 2 bases from J, with 7 bases between. This CDR3 reads CAWSTGTYEQYF. For the CDR3, the DNA is TGTGCCTGGAGTACAGGAACCTACGAGCAGTACTTC.

V usage is TRBV7-4 and J usage is TRBJ2-5; possibly TRBD1 for D (6 bases). Germline V gives CDR1 SGHVT, CDR2 SQSDAQ. The CDR3 totals 15 residues. V was trimmed by 5 bases and J by 5 bases, leaving 18 bases between them. The CDR3 reads CASSPTWGRTETQYF. The CDR3 coding sequence is TGTGCCAGCAGCCCTACGTGGGGGCGAACCGAGACCCAGTACTTC.

The chain employs TRBV27 and TRBJ2-1, with D hard to call. Trimming removed 3 bases at V and 4 bases at J, with 10 bases between. Germline V CDR1 and CDR2: MNHEY, SMNVEV (reference sequence). The CDR3 is 14 residues long. CDR3 protein: CASSFGGLYNEQFF. The DNA of the CDR3 is TGTGCCAGCAGTTTTGGCGGTCTTTACAATGAGCAGTTCTTC.

This rearrangement joins TRBV4-2 to TRBJ2-1; 12 bases are a match to TRBD2. V shed 2 bases, J shed 3 bases, and the junction held 5 bases outside the gene matches. The CDR3 has 17 residues. Germline CDR1 and CDR2: LGHNA and YNFKEQ. CDR3 protein: CASSQHLAGGSYNEQFF. As DNA, the CDR3 is TGTGCCAGCAGCCAACACCTAGCGGGAGGGAGCTACAATGAGCAGTTCTTC.

This clone was observed once. The V call is TRBV5-6, the J call TRBJ2-7, with D perhaps matching TRBD2 (6 bases). Per the germline V gene, CDR1 is SGHDT and CDR2 is YYEEEE. This CDR3 comprises 14 residues. V dropped 3 bases and J dropped 2 bases, with 12 bases sitting between them. The DNA for the CDR3 is TGTGCCAGCAGCTCCGGGGGATCCCCCTACGAGCAGTACTTC. Protein: CASSSGGSPYEQYF.

This chain connects TRBV27 to TRBJ1-5; the D is unclear. The CDR3 totals 23 residues. Germline values: CDR1 MNHEY, CDR2 SMNVEV (reference sequence). V was shortened by 0 bases and J by 1 base, with 31 bases between the two germline ends. CDR3 protein: CASSLSIWERLTETQMSNQPQHF. The CDR3 bases are TGTGCCAGCAGTTTATCAATTTGGGAAAGGTTAACCGAAACCCAGATGAGCAATCAGCCCCAGCATTTT.

The V gene is TRBV7-2, the J gene TRBJ2-7; 8 bases line up with TRBD1. The J segment lost 6 bases and the V segment lost 5 bases, leaving 6 bases of the junction unmatched. Looked up from germline, CDR1 is SGHTA and CDR2 is FQGNSA. The CDR3 sequence is 13 residues long. In DNA form, the CDR3 reads TGTGCCAGCAGCCGTGACAGGGGTAGCGAGCAGTACTTC. It encodes CASSRDRGSEQYF.

The chain combines TRBV4-3 with TRBJ2-7; 7 bases map to TRBD2. Trimming removed 3 bases from V and 1 base from J; junction bases left unmatched: 6. Looked up from germline, CDR1 is LGHNA and CDR2 is YSLEER. This CDR3 comprises 15 residues. The CDR3 spells CASSHYAGASYEQYF. The CDR3 DNA reads as TGCGCCAGCAGCCATTACGCGGGAGCATCCTACGAGCAGTACTTC.

J is TRBJ1-4 and V is TRBV4-3, with a weak D call TRBD1 (6 bases). Trimming took off 3 bases at V and 4 bases at J, with 18 bases between the two ends. Germline assignment: CDR1 LGHNA and CDR2 YSLEER. The CDR3 totals 17 residues. The CDR3 is CASSQDPGQQGNEKLFF. For the CDR3, the DNA is TGCGCCAGCAGCCAGGACCCCGGACAGCAGGGTAATGAAAAACTGTTTTTT.

The chain employs TRBV29-1 and TRBJ2-7; D may be TRBD1 (5 bases). Germline values: CDR1 SQVTM, CDR2 ANQGSEA. Trimming removed 0 bases from V and 2 bases from J, with 11 bases in between. The CDR3 contains 14 residues. The DNA of the CDR3 is TGCAGCGTTGAAGATAGGGGCAGTGCCTACGAGCAGTACTTC. This sequence encodes CSVEDRGSAYEQYF.

This clone has only a few counts. J is TRBJ1-4 and V is TRBV2; 7 bases are a match to TRBD1. This CDR3 comprises 14 residues. CDR1 is SNHLY, CDR2 FYNNEI, per germline. J lost 10 bases, V lost 8 bases, and 13 bases had no gene match. The CDR3 here is CASDRPRDSPKLFF. The CDR3 DNA follows: TGTGCCAGCGATCGTCCCCGGGACAGCCCAAAACTGTTTTTT.